This T cell receptor beta chain originates from a study of blood T cell repertoires in COVID-19. Study at large: Both acute and convalescent COVID-19 samples were obtained from the United States, Italy and Spain. PBMCs, B-cell-depleted T cells, or T cells were the source of the cDNA or gDNA that made up the material.

This clone appeared a few times. After removal of 1 base from V and 3 bases from J, the junction contained 0 bases not matched to a gene. Germline V gene lookup returns CDR1 LGHNA and CDR2 YSLEER. The CDR3 runs 14 residues. During active infection, Seattle patients enrolled and were then monitored through disease. In the study's own analysis: Reference gene primer amplification gave nucleated cell count estimates. Sequenced by immunoSEQ multiplex PCR; TCRdb stores in-frame clones only, minus some. V and J calls and clone size follow that table, whereas D and trimming were derived from the DNA. The table shows approximately 280,000 clones, with approximately 84% occurring only once.

This TCR derives from a human donor with COVID-19, enrolled during active disease. The donor label of this sample is uncertain. Material for sequencing was peripheral blood. The genes are TRBV4-3 and TRBJ2-7; TRBD2 agrees at 10 bases. The CDR3, as DNA: TGCGCCAGCAGCCAAGGACTAGCGGGCTACGAGCAGTACTTC. It translates to CASSQGLAGYEQYF.